This entry lists 2 T cell receptor beta chains sequenced from one sample in a study of cytomegalovirus exposure and HLA in healthy donors. With 60 Vbeta and 13 Jbeta primers, the PCR was carried out. Libraries were prepared by immunoSEQ multiplex PCR; TCRdb keeps only in-frame clonotypes and omits some of them. The sample holds around 110,000 clones. Material: PBMCs. The origin of the receptors is a man under 40 in good health and CMV-seronegative.

This chain uses TRBV2 with TRBJ2-4; D is possibly TRBD2 (5 bases). Between the trimmed V and J ends, which lost 3 bases and 9 bases, there was a span of 12 bases. From germline, CDR1 is SNHLY and CDR2 FYNNEI. CDR3 length equals 13 residues. In DNA, the CDR3 is TGTGCCAGCAGTGATGGCGGGTTTGGCATTCAGTACTTC. Translated, it gives CASSDGGFGIQYF.

J is TRBJ2-2 and V is TRBV12-2; the table calls TRBD1, which could not be checked here. TRBV12-2 is a recognized pseudogene. The CDR3 covers 17 residues. The CDR3 protein is CASRSPGQGRDTGELFF. DNA for the CDR3: TGTGCAAGTCGCTCACCGGGACAGGGGCGGGACACCGGGGAGCTGTTTTTT.